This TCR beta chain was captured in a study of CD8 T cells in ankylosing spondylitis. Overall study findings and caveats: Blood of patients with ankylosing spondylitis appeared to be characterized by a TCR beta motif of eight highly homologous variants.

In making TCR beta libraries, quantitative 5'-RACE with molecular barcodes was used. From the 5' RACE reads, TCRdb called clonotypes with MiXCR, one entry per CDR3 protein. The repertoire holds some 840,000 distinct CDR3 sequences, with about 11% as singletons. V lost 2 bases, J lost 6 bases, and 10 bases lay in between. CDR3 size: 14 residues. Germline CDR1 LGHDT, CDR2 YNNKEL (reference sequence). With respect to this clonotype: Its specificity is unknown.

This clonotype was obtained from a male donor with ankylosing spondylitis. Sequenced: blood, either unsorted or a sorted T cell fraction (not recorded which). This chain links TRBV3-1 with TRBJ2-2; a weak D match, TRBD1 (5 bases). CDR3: CASSQPGWAGELFF. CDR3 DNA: TGTGCCAGCAGCCAACCAGGGTGGGCCGGGGAGCTGTTTTTT.